These 26 T cell receptor beta chains were all obtained from the same sample, sequenced in a study of T cell responses to AZD1222 COVID-19 vaccine. Clones were read by immunoSEQ multiplex PCR, and TCRdb kept only the in-frame ones, dropping some. Among roughly 120,000 clones listed, 88% were seen once. Sequenced here: peripheral blood, sampled on day 0 of AZD1222 vaccination. The receptors were gathered from an adult in good health.

This clone was observed a single time. The V and J genes are TRBV5-6 and TRBJ1-1; D is perhaps TRBD1 (6 bases). CDR3 length: 14 amino acids. Between the trimmed V and J ends, which lost 0 bases and 5 bases, there was a span of 11 bases. Germline-derived CDR1 and CDR2 are SGHDT and YYEEEE. The CDR3 is CASSLDRVLTEAFF. The CDR3 DNA is TGTGCCAGCAGCTTGGACAGGGTTTTAACTGAAGCTTTCTTT. Supplemented by reference TRBV5-6 and TRBJ1-1, the full variable domain reads DAGVTQSPTHLIKTRGQQVTLRCSPKSGHDTVSWYQQALGQGPQFIFQYYEEEERQRGNFPDRFSGHQFPNYSSELNVNALLLGDSALYLCASSLDRVLTEAFFGQGTRLTVV.

This clone was seen more than once but under ten times. The chain uses TRBV7-3 and TRBJ1-5, with no clear D. V lost 5 bases and J lost 7, with 9 bases in between. This CDR3 is 12 amino acids long. Looked up from germline, CDR1 is SGHTA and CDR2 is FQGTGA. CDR3: CASSPMGQPQHF. The CDR3 DNA is TGTGCCAGCAGCCCAATGGGGCAGCCCCAGCATTTT.

The genes are TRBV4-3 and TRBJ2-3, with a possible D match to TRBD1 (6 bases). Trimming took 0 bases from V and 11 from J, leaving 15 bases between them. The CDR3 consists of 14 residues. From germline, CDR1 is LGHNA and CDR2 YSLEER. The CDR3 nucleotides read TGCGCCAGCAGCCAAGAGAGTCTGGCCAGGGGGCAGTATTTT. Residues: CASSQESLARGQYF.

The chain employs TRBV4-1 and TRBJ2-5, with no clear D. The CDR3 is 16 amino acids. Germline V CDR1 and CDR2: MGHRA, YSYEKL. V lost 1 base to trimming and J lost 1 base, with 13 bases between them. DNA of the CDR3: TGCGCCAGCAGCCAAGCGGGTACACGGAGCCAAGAGACCCAGTACTTC. This translates into CASSQAGTRSQETQYF.

This clone was counted between two and nine times. This rearrangement joins TRBV27 to TRBJ2-7, with 7 bases that match TRBD2. The CDR3 is 14 residues long. The V gene end was trimmed by 6 bases and the J gene end by 2 bases; junction bases not matched to a gene: 7. Germline loops: CDR1 MNHEY, CDR2 SMNVEV (reference sequence). CDR3 coding DNA: TGTGCCAGCAGACCATCGGGGGGTCCCTACGAGCAGTACTTC. It specifies CASRPSGGPYEQYF.

The chain has TRBV6-5 and TRBJ1-1, with unresolved D. This CDR3 has 13 residues. The V end lost 7 bases, the J end lost 6 bases, and 15 bases lay between the germline ends. Germline V lookup: CDR1 MNHEY, CDR2 SVGAGI. CDR3 nucleotides: TGTGCCAGCACCTACTTGGGGAGGGCTGAAGCTTTCTTT. Translation: CASTYLGRAEAFF.

The rearrangement uses TRBV5-1 and TRBJ2-7; 7 bases agree with TRBD1. The CDR3 length is 15 residues. The germline V gene encodes CDR1 SGHRS and CDR2 YFSETQ. The junction had 6 bases not matched to a gene; V was cut back by 0 bases and J by 3 bases. The chain's CDR3 is CASSLAGTANYEQYF. In DNA, the CDR3 is TGCGCCAGCAGCTTGGCCGGGACAGCCAACTACGAGCAGTACTTC.

This chain joins TRBV14 and TRBJ1-1; no reliable D call. CDR3 length equals 17 residues. Trimming took off 5 bases at V and 1 base at J, with 20 bases between the two ends. Germline values: CDR1 SGHDN, CDR2 FVKESK. The CDR3 spells CASSNLGIGVGNTEAFF. The CDR3 nucleotides read TGTGCCAGCAGCAACCTGGGGATTGGGGTAGGGAACACTGAAGCTTTCTTT.

This clone was picked up one time. The CDR3 nucleotides read TGTGCCAGCAGCCAAGATTTTCGGGGTAGCGGGAGAGTGGAGACCCAGTACTTC. It yields the protein CASSQDFRGSGRVETQYF. V and J are TRBV3-1 (or the pseudogene TRBV3-2) and TRBJ2-5; 9 bases are a match to TRBD2. After removal of 0 bases from V and 5 bases from J, the junction contained 13 bases not matched to a gene. CDR1 is LGHDT and CDR2 is YNNKEL in the germline V gene (reference sequence). This CDR3 has 18 residues.

V usage is TRBV10-3 and J usage is TRBJ2-3; D possibly corresponds to TRBD2 (7 bases). The CDR3 totals 14 residues. The V and J ends lost 9 bases and 0 bases respectively, with 13 bases between them. In germline, CDR1 is ENHRY, CDR2 SYGVKD. DNA of the CDR3: TGTGCCATACGAAGGGGGGGCAGCACAGATACGCAGTATTTT. The encoded protein is CAIRRGGSTDTQYF.

CDR3 sequence: CSAGWRTEAFF. The DNA of the CDR3 is TGCAGTGCTGGTTGGCGCACTGAAGCTTTCTTT. The chain uses TRBV20-1 and TRBJ1-1; D call uncertain. CDR1 and CDR2 from the germline V gene are DFQATT and SNEGSKA (reference sequence). V lost 5 bases and J lost 4, with 8 bases in between. The length of the CDR3 is 11 residues.

The chain uses TRBV7-3 and TRBJ1-2; a possible D gene is TRBD1 (6 bases). Germline V gene lookup returns CDR1 SGHTA and CDR2 FQGTGA. V dropped 4 bases and J dropped 2 bases, with 8 bases sitting between them. The CDR3 extends over 13 amino acids. The CDR3 DNA is TGTGCCAGCAGCTCACAGGGAAACTATGGCTACACCTTC. It is translated as CASSSQGNYGYTF.

The chain combines TRBV19 with TRBJ1-5; no definite D call. Trimming removed 3 bases at V and 6 bases at J, with 12 bases between. The CDR3 length is 14 residues. Germline V gene data show CDR1 as LNHDA and CDR2 as SQIVND (reference sequence). The CDR3 region has the DNA TGTGCCAGTAGTATCCTCCTTGAGAGTCAGCCCCAGCATTTT. Residues: CASSILLESQPQHF.

V usage is TRBV9 and J usage is TRBJ2-3, with 7 positions matching TRBD2. J was trimmed by 3 bases and V by 1 base; bases with no gene match: 5. This CDR3 is built from 15 residues. Germline V gene sequence: CDR1 SGDLS, CDR2 YYNGEE. The DNA of the CDR3 is TGTGCCAGCAGCGTAACCGGGGGGTCGACAGATACGCAGTATTTT. Protein product: CASSVTGGSTDTQYF.

This rearrangement joins TRBV6-5 to TRBJ1-5; 12 nucleotides agree with TRBD1. V was pared by 4 bases and J by 7 bases, with 8 bases of the junction left unmatched. Germline V gene lookup returns CDR1 MNHEY and CDR2 SVGAGI. This CDR3 contains 16 residues. The DNA of the CDR3 is TGTGCCAGCAGTTCCATCCGGGACAGGGGGCAACAGCCCCAGCATTTT. Protein sequence: CASSSIRDRGQQPQHF.

The genes are TRBV14 and TRBJ1-6; possibly TRBD1 for D (5 bases). Trimming stripped 2 bases from V and 11 bases from J, with 16 bases between. The CDR3 consists of 15 residues. The germline V gene has CDR1 SGHDN and CDR2 FVKESK. The CDR3 coding sequence is TGTGCCAGCAGCCAATTGGGAAGGGGCGGGGCACCCCTCCACTTT. Its protein product is CASSQLGRGGAPLHF.

This chain connects TRBV29-1 to TRBJ1-4, with D possibly matching TRBD1 (6 bases). The V end was cut by 4 bases, the J end by 8 bases, with 14 bases between. Germline CDR1 and CDR2: SQVTM and ANQGSEA. This CDR3 is 13 amino acids long. The CDR3 here is CSVAGRGSEKLFF. The CDR3 DNA reads TGCAGCGTTGCCGGCAGGGGCAGCGAAAAACTGTTTTTT.

The count of this clone is one. V is TRBV10-2 and J is TRBJ2-1; TRBD2 matches 11 bases. This CDR3 spans 17 amino acids. V lost 6 bases to trimming and J lost 2 bases; unmatched junction nucleotides: 9. Germline loops: CDR1 WSHSY, CDR2 SAAADI. The CDR3 DNA reads as TGCGCCAGCAGGGGATACCTAGCGGGAGGCCCCTACAATGAGCAGTTCTTC. Translating gives CASRGYLAGGPYNEQFF.

The CDR3 is CASSLAGGLTGNTIYF. The CDR3 DNA is TGTGCCAGCAGCTTAGCAGGGGGCCTTACTGGAAACACCATATATTTT. The genes are TRBV7-9 and TRBJ1-3, with TRBD1 identical over 7 bases. Germline-derived CDR1 and CDR2 are SEHNR and FQNEAQ (reference sequence). The CDR3 runs to 16 residues. J lost 2 bases, V lost 0 bases, and 4 bases had no gene match.

The DNA for the CDR3 is TGTGCCAGCACCTATCCCGGGACTAGCCCCTACGAGCAGTACTTC. It translates to CASTYPGTSPYEQYF. This chain links TRBV13 with TRBJ2-7, with 9 bases fitting TRBD2. The CDR3 is made up of 15 amino acids. The junction had 9 bases not matched to a gene; V was cut back by 7 bases and J by 2 bases. CDR1 is PRHDT and CDR2 is FYEKMQ in the germline V gene (reference sequence).

The rearrangement uses TRBV4-3 and TRBJ1-3, with D uncertain. Between the trimmed V and J ends, which lost 4 bases and 0 bases, there was a span of 7 bases. From germline, CDR1 is LGHNA and CDR2 YSLEER. The CDR3 is made up of 14 amino acids. The CDR3 here is CASSPSSSGNTIYF. As DNA, the CDR3 is TGCGCCAGCAGCCCCTCAAGCTCTGGAAACACCATATATTTT.

The J gene is TRBJ2-5, the V gene TRBV9; 7 bases align to TRBD2. Looked up from germline, CDR1 is SGDLS and CDR2 is YYNGEE. V gave up 3 bases and J gave up 2 bases; unmatched junction bases: 7. The CDR3 covers 15 residues. In DNA, the CDR3 is TGTGCCAGCAGCGATGGGACTACTCCTCAAGAGACCCAGTACTTC. Residues: CASSDGTTPQETQYF.

The rearrangement links TRBV6-6 to TRBJ2-5; D is possibly TRBD1 or TRBD2 (5 bases each). Trimming left V 2 bases short and J 5 bases short, with 9 bases between. CDR1 and CDR2 (germline): MNHNY, SVGAGI (reference sequence). The CDR3 is 13 amino acids. For the CDR3, the DNA is TGTGCCAGCAGTTACGGGGGTCTGGAGACCCAGTACTTC. This sequence encodes CASSYGGLETQYF.

V usage is TRBV19 and J usage is TRBJ2-3; TRBD2 is a possible D gene (5 bases). Germline loops: CDR1 LNHDA, CDR2 SQIVND (reference sequence). The CDR3 runs to 15 residues. The germline V and J ends were trimmed by 4 bases and 0 bases, with 11 bases remaining between them. CDR3 protein: CASSRGPASTDTQYF. The CDR3 DNA follows: TGTGCCAGTAGTAGAGGGCCCGCTAGCACAGATACGCAGTATTTT.

The chain is built from TRBV5-5 and TRBJ2-7; 12 bases match TRBD1. Germline values: CDR1 SGHKS, CDR2 YYEKEE (reference sequence). The CDR3 spans 14 residues. With 5 bases clipped from V and 7 bases from J, the junction kept 7 bases outside the gene matches. The CDR3 coding sequence is TGTGCCAGCAGTTGGGGGACAGGGGGCGGAGAGCAGTACTTC. This gives the protein CASSWGTGGGEQYF.

The chain links TRBV7-9 to TRBJ1-2; 7 bases map to TRBD1. Germline V gene data show CDR1 as SEHNR and CDR2 as FQNEAQ (reference sequence). The CDR3 loop spans 14 amino acids. Trimming cost V 6 bases and J 2 bases; bases outside gene matches: 6. CDR3 sequence reads: CASSSQGKNYGYTF. In nucleotides, the CDR3 is TGTGCCAGCAGTTCACAGGGGAAAAACTATGGCTACACCTTC. Full variable domain (remainder filled in from reference TRBV7-9 and TRBJ1-2): DTGVSQNPRHKITKRGQNVTFRCDPISEHNRLYWYRQTLGQGPEFLTYFQNEAQLEKSRLLSDRFSAERPKGSFSTLEIQRTEQGDSAMYLCASSSQGKNYGYTFGSGTRLTVV.